A selection of T cell receptor beta chains follows, all from one sample in a study of T cell responses to AZD1222 COVID-19 vaccine. The data were produced by immunoSEQ multiplex PCR, yet TCRdb's version contains in-frame clones alone and is incomplete. The sample holds roughly 190,000 clones; about 92% are singletons and the top ten take around 4.3%. The sequencing here drew on peripheral blood, taken on day 0 of AZD1222 vaccination. These receptor sequences come from an adult in good health. Both conserved end residues are part of each CDR3. The D gene is left open where the match is weak. Some rows have no size entry. The others give once, few or many, or a class for an expanded clone.

j_call v_call clone_size d_call cdr3_nt cdr3_aa
TRBJ2-1 TRBV7-9 NA TRBD2 TGTGCCAGCAGCCGCGGGGGAAGCTCCTACAATGAGCAGTTCTTC CASSRGGSSYNEQFF
TRBJ2-7 TRBV6-7 NA NA TGTGCCAGCAGTTTCCCAGACACCCATATCTTCGAGCAGTACTTC CASSFPDTHIFEQYF
TRBJ1-1 TRBV6-5 NA NA TGTGCCAGCAGTACTCTCATTGACACTGAAGCTTTCTTT CASSTLIDTEAFF
TRBJ1-2 TRBV5-6 NA TRBD1 TGTGCCAGCAGCGATGCCGGGACAGGACCCACTCTTGGCGGCTACACCTTC CASSDAGTGPTLGGYTF
TRBJ2-2 TRBV2 NA NA TGTGCCAGCAGACAGGGAAAGAACACCGGGGAGCTGTTTTTT CASRQGKNTGELFF
TRBJ2-2 TRBV9 NA NA TGTGCCAGCAGCGTAGATGGGGGACCCTTTACCGGGGAGCTGTTTTTT CASSVDGGPFTGELFF
TRBJ1-2 TRBV14 NA NA TGTGCCAGCAGCCAAGTTATTCAGAACTATGGCTACACCTTC CASSQVIQNYGYTF
TRBJ2-7 TRBV16 once NA TGTGCCAGCGCTATACAACCTACTAGCCTCTACGAGCAGTACTTC CASAIQPTSLYEQYF
TRBJ1-1 TRBV29-1 NA NA TGCAGCGGCCTCGGGTCAAGCACTGAAGCTTTCTTT CSGLGSSTEAFF
TRBJ1-1 TRBV29-1 once NA TGCAGCTCGGACCCCGGGAACACTGAAGCTTTCTTT CSSDPGNTEAFF
TRBJ1-5 TRBV5-6 NA NA TGTGCCAGCAGCTTGGGGATGGGTTCTAGCAATCAGCCCCAGCATTTT CASSLGMGSSNQPQHF
TRBJ1-5 TRBV6-2/TRBV6-3 once TRBD1 TGTGCCAGCAGCCGGTATCAGGGGGCTGGCAATCAGCCCCAGCATTTT CASSRYQGAGNQPQHF
TRBJ1-2 TRBV19 NA NA TGTGCCAGTAGTATAGATCTATGGGCAGTCCGCAACTATGGCTACACCTTC CASSIDLWAVRNYGYTF
TRBJ1-6 TRBV6-5 NA NA TGTGCCAGCAGTAGGCAGGGCGATAATTCACCCCTCCACTTT CASSRQGDNSPLHF
TRBJ1-1 TRBV3-1/TRBV3-2 NA NA TGTGCCAGCAGCCAAGAGGGAGCCCTTAGCAGGGCTTTCTTT CASSQEGALSRAFF
TRBJ2-5 TRBV6-2/TRBV6-3 NA TRBD2 TGTGCCAGCAGTTACTCACTAGCGGGGGGGCGAGAGACCCAGTACTTC CASSYSLAGGRETQYF
TRBJ2-6 TRBV13 NA NA TGTGCCAGCAGTCCCGGGAGCTCTGGGGCCAACGTCCTGACTTTC CASSPGSSGANVLTF
TRBJ1-2 TRBV7-9 few TRBD1 TGTGCCAGCAGCCCGGGGACAGTCGAGCTCTATGGCTACACCTTC CASSPGTVELYGYTF
TRBJ2-2 TRBV5-1 NA NA TGCGCCAGCAGCTTGAAGGGAGGCGGGGAGCCCACCGGGGAGCTGTTTTTT CASSLKGGGEPTGELFF
TRBJ2-5 TRBV2 NA TRBD2 TGTGCCAGCAGTGGGATGGCGGGAGGGGAGACCCAGTACTTC CASSGMAGGETQYF
TRBJ2-7 TRBV7-6 NA TRBD2 TGTGCCAGCAGCTTCGGGGGGACCAGCGGGAGTTCGGTGCAGTACTTC CASSFGGTSGSSVQYF
TRBJ1-1 TRBV10-3 once TRBD1 TGTGCCAACAGGGGAGAAATGAACACTGAAGCTTTCTTT CANRGEMNTEAFF
TRBJ1-6 TRBV20-1 NA NA TGCAGTGCTAGAGAGGGCTCACCCCTCCACTTT CSAREGSPLHF
TRBJ1-3 TRBV3-1/TRBV3-2 NA TRBD1 TGTGCCAGCATCACAGGGGAGAACACCATATATTTT CASITGENTIYF
TRBJ1-5 TRBV27 NA NA TGTGCCAGCAGTTTAGGAATCTTTCAGCCCCAGCATTTT CASSLGIFQPQHF
TRBJ2-7 TRBV7-9 NA NA TGTGCCAGCAGTAGCAAGGTACCGTCATTGGAGCAGTACTTC CASSSKVPSLEQYF
TRBJ1-2 TRBV12-3/TRBV12-4 NA NA TGTGCCAGCAGCCTCGAGCCGCTCTATGGCTACACCTTC CASSLEPLYGYTF
TRBJ1-1 TRBV2 few NA TGTGCCAGCAGGACGGAAGCTTTCTTT CASRTEAFF
TRBJ2-1 TRBV6-4 NA TRBD2 TGTGCCAGCAGCAGGACGGGACTAGCGGGACTATACAATGAGCAGTTCTTC CASSRTGLAGLYNEQFF
TRBJ1-6 TRBV5-1 NA NA TGCGCCAGCAAAAGGTTTGGAGCGTCCCAGGGATCACCCCTCCACTTT CASKRFGASQGSPLHF
TRBJ1-5 TRBV6-1 NA TRBD1 TGTGCCAGCAGGGACAGGGGGCATTCCAATCAGCCCCAGCATTTT CASRDRGHSNQPQHF
TRBJ1-4 TRBV5-1 NA NA TGCGCCAGCAGCTTGGCTACAACTAATGAAAAACTGTTTTTT CASSLATTNEKLFF
TRBJ1-3 TRBV2 once NA TGTGCCAGCAAAACAGGGCGTACTGGAAACACCATATATTTT CASKTGRTGNTIYF
TRBJ1-1 TRBV29-1 NA TRBD1 TGCAGCGAACGGGACAGCTCTGTTGAAGCTTTCTTT CSERDSSVEAFF
TRBJ2-7 TRBV12-5 NA NA TGTGCTAGTGGTTGGGGGTACAGGAGCTCCTACGAGCAGTACTTC CASGWGYRSSYEQYF
TRBJ1-4 TRBV11-2 NA NA TGTGCCAGCAGATTCCAGGGGCGTACTAATGAAAAACTGTTTTTT CASRFQGRTNEKLFF
TRBJ1-6 TRBV27 NA NA TGTGCCAGCAGGATGGGGTCCCTCACTTATAATTCACCCCTCCACTTT CASRMGSLTYNSPLHF
TRBJ1-2 TRBV28 NA TRBD1 TGTGCCAGTGGACAGGGGGGAAACTATGGCTACACCTTC CASGQGGNYGYTF
TRBJ2-5 TRBV7-8 NA NA TGTGCCAGCAGCTTAGTAAGGTCATTCGGGACCCAGTACTTC CASSLVRSFGTQYF
TRBJ2-3 TRBV13 NA NA TGTGCCAGCAGCTTTGAAAGCGGTGCAGATACGCAGTATTTT CASSFESGADTQYF
TRBJ2-1 TRBV11-2 NA NA TGTGCCAGCAGCTTAGGAAACGGGAACAATGAGCAGTTCTTC CASSLGNGNNEQFF
TRBJ1-2 TRBV10-1 once TRBD1 TGCGCCAGTGGACAGGGACCGGGAGGCTACACCTTC CASGQGPGGYTF
TRBJ1-1 TRBV3-1/TRBV3-2 NA NA TGTGCCAGCAGCCAAACCAGGGCAGGGGACGAAGCTTTCTTT CASSQTRAGDEAFF
TRBJ2-2 TRBV5-4 NA NA TGTGCCAGCAGCTTGGCATTCGTGGGGGCCACCGGGGAGCTGTTTTTT CASSLAFVGATGELFF
TRBJ2-7 TRBV30 NA TRBD2 TGTGCCTGGATGGGGACTAGCACCTACGAGCAGTACTTC CAWMGTSTYEQYF
TRBJ2-1 TRBV19 few NA TGTGCCAGTAGTATCGTAGCGAGTTACTACAATGAGCAGTTCTTC CASSIVASYYNEQFF
TRBJ1-2 TRBV7-6 many TRBD1 TGTGCCAGCAGCTTAGAGACAGGGGGCGCGAGCGGTGGCTACACCTTC CASSLETGGASGGYTF
TRBJ1-6 TRBV20-1 NA NA TGCAGTGCTCGTGAGTCTGTTCTAACTAAACTCCACTTT CSARESVLTKLHF
TRBJ1-1 TRBV12-3/TRBV12-4 once NA TGTGCCACCAAACCCGGGGGCGACACTGAAGCTTTCTTT CATKPGGDTEAFF
TRBJ2-1 TRBV28 NA NA TGTGCCAGCGGGCTGACTAGTAGGAGCTCCTACAATGAGCAGTTCTTC CASGLTSRSSYNEQFF
TRBJ2-2 TRBV6-5 NA NA TGTGCCAGCAGTTACCAACGCACAGCCAACACCGGGGAGCTGTTTTTT CASSYQRTANTGELFF
TRBJ1-6 TRBV6-5 NA TRBD1 TGTGCCAGCAGGGGGGGACAGAACTATTCACCCCTCCACTTT CASRGGQNYSPLHF
TRBJ1-4 TRBV2 once NA TGTGCCAGCAGTGGGCGAACGGTAACTAATGAAAAACTGTTTTTT CASSGRTVTNEKLFF
TRBJ1-3 TRBV6-1 NA NA TGTGCCAGCAGTGATTCCGACGGAACCTCTGGAAACACCATATATTTT CASSDSDGTSGNTIYF
TRBJ1-2 TRBV6-2/TRBV6-3 NA TRBD1 TGTGCCAGCAGTTCGGGCCGGGACAGGGGGTTGCATGGCTACACCTTC CASSSGRDRGLHGYTF
TRBJ1-5 TRBV6-2/TRBV6-3 NA TRBD1 TGTGCCAGCAGTTTTTCCGGGACAGTCAATCAGCCCCAGCATTTT CASSFSGTVNQPQHF